The next 17 T cell receptor beta chains were all read from a single sample in a study of regulatory T cells in long-lasting Graves disease. Time point meaning: newly diagnosed GD, antithyroid drugs for less than 3 months. From RNA extracted from PBMCs, the TCR library was made. For TCR beta, libraries came from iRepertoire HTBI primers and Arm-PCR of CDR3 regions. A single record per CDR3 protein comes from TCRdb applying MiXCR to the multiplex PCR reads. The sample includes approximately 400,000 distinct CDR3 sequences, 15% seen only once; the top ten take 16%. These data also formed part of another study, on T cells in Graves' hyperthyroidism and ophthalmopathy.

Sequences were derived from peripheral blood mononuclear cells (PBMCs), sampled at new diagnosis, from a patient treated with antithyroid drugs. Receptors originate from a woman younger than 45 with Graves disease.

This clonotype has a count of ten or more. This chain links TRBV2 with TRBJ1-1, with a possible D match to TRBD1 (6 bases). The germline V and J ends were trimmed by 1 base and 1 base, with 13 bases remaining between them. CDR1 SNHLY and CDR2 FYNNEI come from the germline V gene. The CDR3 runs 16 residues. The CDR3 loop reads CASSEELRGPNTEAFF. Here the CDR3 DNA reads TGTGCCAGCAGTGAAGAACTCAGGGGCCCGAACACTGAAGCTTTCTTT.

In this sample, this clonotype turned up many times. The chain couples TRBV20-1 to TRBJ1-3, with D possibly matching TRBD1 (5 bases). The CDR3 sequence is 15 residues long. Germline values: CDR1 DFQATT, CDR2 SNEGSKA (reference sequence). Trimming took 4 bases from V and 0 from J, leaving 13 bases between them. The CDR3 sequence: CSATLRGSSGNTIYF. The CDR3 DNA is TGCAGTGCTACACTTCGGGGGAGCTCTGGAAACACCATATATTTT.

The rearrangement links TRBV5-8 to TRBJ1-5; D gene ambiguous. Trimming pared 3 bases from V and 1 base from J, leaving 8 bases between. Per germline, CDR1 SGHTS and CDR2 YDEGEE. The CDR3 has 14 residues. The CDR3 protein is CASSWRESNQPQHF. The CDR3 nucleotides are TGTGCCAGCAGCTGGCGGGAGAGCAATCAGCCCCAGCATTTT.

This clonotype was seen many times. CDR3 bases: TGCAGTGCCATCCTTAGCGGAGCAGCCTACGAGCAGTACTTC. Amino acids: CSAILSGAAYEQYF. The gene calls are TRBV20-1 and TRBJ2-7; possible D gene TRBD2, 6 bases. Germline V gives CDR1 DFQATT, CDR2 SNEGSKA (reference sequence). The CDR3 is 14 amino acids. V lost 6 bases to trimming and J lost 2 bases, with 17 bases between them.

This clonotype appeared many times. The chain is built from TRBV24-1 and TRBJ1-4; 7 bases fit TRBD1. The CDR3 length is 18 residues. Per the germline V gene, CDR1 is KGHDR and CDR2 is SFDVKD. Trimming took 9 bases from V and 3 from J; bases not matched to a gene: 18. As DNA, the CDR3 is TGTGCCACCGGAGGGACAGCGGGTCGTCCGACGGCTAATGAAAAACTGTTTTTT. This codes for CATGGTAGRPTANEKLFF.

This clonotype has ten or more counts. The chain carries TRBV24-1 and TRBJ1-1, with 7 positions matching TRBD1. With 7 bases clipped from V and 6 bases from J, the junction kept 10 bases outside the gene matches. Germline CDR1 is KGHDR and CDR2 is SFDVKD. The CDR3 sequence is 14 residues long. CDR3 in DNA: TGTGCCACCAGGACAACAGGGGATTTATCTGAAGCTTTCTTT. This sequence encodes CATRTTGDLSEAFF.

This clonotype was recorded at least ten times. CDR3 DNA: TGTGCCAGCAGTCCGATCCCGGCGGGGCCCCAGCATTTT. The encoded protein is CASSPIPAGPQHF. This chain joins TRBV27 and TRBJ1-5; D uncertain. V gave up 5 bases and J gave up 9 bases, with 14 bases separating them. The germline gives CDR1 MNHEY, CDR2 SMNVEV (reference sequence). This CDR3 spans 13 amino acids.

The sample holds many counts of this clonotype. The rearrangement uses TRBV5-1 and TRBJ2-1; the match to TRBD2 covers 11 bases. The length of the CDR3 is 16 residues. Germline CDR1 and CDR2: SGHRS and YFSETQ. J lost 8 bases, V lost 4 bases, and 11 bases had no gene match. CDR3 loop: CASSQNVGLAGDEQFF. The CDR3 bases are TGCGCCAGCAGCCAGAATGTCGGACTAGCGGGTGATGAGCAGTTCTTC.

V gene TRBV4-1 combines with J gene TRBJ2-2; D possibly corresponds to TRBD2 (6 bases). V lost 4 bases and J 0 bases, leaving 12 bases between the germline ends. The CDR3 length is 16 residues. CDR1 is MGHRA and CDR2 is YSYEKL in the germline V gene. The CDR3 loop is CASSRRGETNTGELFF. In nucleotides, the CDR3 is TGCGCCAGCAGCCGGCGGGGAGAAACGAACACCGGGGAGCTGTTTTTT.

This clonotype was observed a handful of times. The DNA of the CDR3 is TGTGCCACCAGCAGGACAGGGGTCGAAAATGAGCAGTTCTTC. Protein product: CATSRTGVENEQFF. This chain connects TRBV15 to TRBJ2-1; 8 positions agree with TRBD1. The J segment lost 7 bases and the V segment lost 3 bases, leaving 5 bases of the junction unmatched. The V gene's germline CDR1 is LNHNV and CDR2 YYDKDF (reference sequence). The CDR3 loop spans 14 amino acids.

This clonotype showed up just a few times. The chain carries TRBV9 and TRBJ1-2; D remains ambiguous. The CDR3 is 15 amino acids. Between the trimmed V and J ends, which lost 3 bases and 4 bases, there was a span of 16 bases. Germline lookup yields CDR1 SGDLS and CDR2 YYNGEE. Here the CDR3 DNA reads TGTGCCAGCAGCGGACTGCATTTTCAGTCCTATGGCTACACCTTC. Amino acids: CASSGLHFQSYGYTF. The variable domain in full, with the rest retrieved from reference TRBV9 and TRBJ1-2, is DSGVTQTPKHLITATGQRVTLRCSPRSGDLSVYWYQQSLDQGLQFLIQYYNGEERAKGNILERFSAQQFPDLHSELNLSSLELGDSALYFCASSGLHFQSYGYTFGSGTRLTVV.

The CDR3 sequence: CAISGSGELFF. In nucleotides, the CDR3 is TGTGCCATCAGTGGGAGCGGGGAGCTGTTTTTT. This chain uses TRBV10-3 with TRBJ2-2; D unclear. The CDR3 extends over 11 amino acids. Germline CDR1 ENHRY, CDR2 SYGVKD. V was clipped by 4 bases and J by 7 bases, with 4 bases between them.

This clonotype occurred many times. The genes are TRBV7-8 and TRBJ2-3; TRBD2 matches at 10 bases. There are 15 residues in the CDR3. Germline CDR1 SGHVS, CDR2 FQNEAQ. V shed 3 bases and J 4 bases; nucleotides not matched to a gene: 4. DNA for the CDR3: TGTGCCAGCAGCTTCCTAGCGGGAGAATCAGATACGCAGTATTTT. It translates to CASSFLAGESDTQYF.

The chain carries TRBV29-1 and TRBJ2-2; 11 bases are a match to TRBD1. The length of the CDR3 is 15 residues. Per the germline V gene, CDR1 is SQVTM and CDR2 is ANQGSEA. Unmatched junction bases numbered 7, after V lost 5 bases and J lost 5 bases. This CDR3 reads CSVREGTGGTGELFF. The CDR3, as DNA: TGCAGCGTTCGGGAAGGGACAGGGGGAACCGGGGAGCTGTTTTTT.

The chain is built from TRBV29-1 and TRBJ1-5; TRBD1 matches 7 bases. There are 13 residues in the CDR3. Germline-derived CDR1 and CDR2 are SQVTM and ANQGSEA. J was trimmed by 1 base and V by 6 bases; bases with no gene match: 3. The CDR3 bases are TGCAGCGTCGCACAGGGGAGCAATCAGCCCCAGCATTTT. It codes for CSVAQGSNQPQHF.

At least ten counts were recorded for this clonotype. The rearrangement joins TRBV27 to TRBJ2-7, with 7 bases that match TRBD1. Trimming removed 5 bases from V and 7 bases from J; junction bases left unmatched: 17. The germline CDR1 and CDR2 sequences are MNHEY and SMNVEV (reference sequence). The CDR3 contains 16 residues. CDR3 bases: TGTGCCAGCAGTCTCCTGGCCGAGGGGGCGGCGGAAGAGCAGTACTTC. Translation gives CASSLLAEGAAEEQYF.

This clonotype was seen many times. The J gene is TRBJ2-7, the V gene TRBV7-3; D not resolved. Per the germline V gene, CDR1 is SGHTA and CDR2 is FQGTGA. The V and J ends lost 4 bases and 5 bases respectively, with 12 bases between them. This CDR3 has 13 residues. This chain's CDR3 is CASSSRLSDEQYF. DNA for the CDR3: TGTGCCAGCAGCTCGAGGCTGAGCGACGAGCAGTACTTC.